This paragraph reports one TCR beta chain. Its antigen is unknown. No per-base quality is available; no much larger clone lies one base away. Taken from the germline V gene (reference sequence), the CDR1 and CDR2 loops are WNHNN and SYGVQD. V loses 2 bases of germline sequence and J loses 5 bases, and the interval between the two ends is 16 bases. The CDR3, cysteine through phenylalanine, is 15 amino acids long. Kept here is only the CDR3 DNA, which spans 45 bases and is read in frame from base 1. Using the deep immunoSEQ assay, multiplex PCR amplified TCR CDR3 regions from genomic DNA. For each cell subset, the extracted genomic DNA was distributed evenly across all wells of several immunoSEQ 96-well plates, and each plate served as one replicate. Each replicate PCR for sorted subsets received around 0.2 ug genomic DNA, equal to about 29,000 T cell genomes. The purified libraries were quantified using a Qubit 3.0 fluorometer, sized with a Bioanalyzer 2100, and then quantified again using the KAPA Library Quantification kit. Every immunoSEQ 96-well plate was sequenced on a dedicated single-read 150-cycle Illumina NextSeq 550 flow cell. As for how the authors treated the data: Because only junctional sequences without quality scores were contained in the immunoSEQ output, filtering matching that applied to full-length reads could not be performed. To assign V/J genes and CDR3, sequences were annotated using PyIR, a Python wrapper for IgBLAST v1.9, with IMGT germline references. Reads were removed for weak V/J assignments (E-value above 1e-6), missing CDR3, stop codons, out-of-frame junctions, or ambiguous translated residues. V3J clonotypes were defined as sequences sharing an identical inferred V gene, J gene, and CDR3 amino acid sequence. Percentage overlap between repertoires was calculated by dividing the number of shared unique clonotypes by the size of the smaller repertoire. RTK rarefaction, the Chao1 estimator, and Recon v2.1 estimates of unobserved clonotypes were used to assess repertoire richness. OLGA was used to compute generation probabilities for all TCRbeta clonotypes that the gDNA method yielded from four donors. TCRdb took over this immuneACCESS table, retaining in-frame rearrangements with V and J assigned. Such tables are incomplete; in checked studies, under half of the missing clones stem from an unresolved V gene, and the remainder is unexplained. V and J calls and clone size are copied from that table; D and trimming were computed from the DNA. For this sample there are millions of clones; 95% appear just once. Of the sample, 0.1% to 0.15% is held by the ten largest clones.

The donors were healthy, HIV-negative adults with no recently reported acute infections or vaccinations. Every donor was a Caucasian adult residing in Nashville, Tennessee, USA. CD4+ T cells were enriched through magnetic negative selection, after which naive cells were positively selected on CD45RA and the remaining negative fraction served as the memory subset. After blood collection by leukapheresis, PBMCs were isolated using Ficoll-Histopaque density gradient centrifugation and then cryopreserved in the vapor phase of liquid nitrogen. Analytical flow cytometry was used to check the purity and quantity of each magnetically sorted T cell population. From each sorted fraction, genomic DNA was isolated and quantified by UV absorbance on a Nanodrop 2000c. The sample originates from a study of shared clonotypes between healthy human individuals (dated by TCRdb to the early 2020s). Concerning the study at large: The cohort comprised a couple of women and three men aged 18 to 49 years. Each donor's leukapheresis produced roughly between roughly 0.85 and 9 billion PBMCs. Different laboratories and diverse techniques were used to prepare libraries and sequence TCR repertoires, to increase sequencing depth and limit assay-specific biases. For each donor, CD4 naive and CD4 memory were each given three plates, CD8 naive was given two plates, and CD8 memory was given one plate. To estimate repertoire size and how much clonotype sharing occurs between individuals, the study deeply sequenced the blood TCR repertoires of a handful of healthy adults. Overall results and qualifications from the work: About 5% of naive CD4, around 3.5% of naive CD8, approximately 2% of memory CD4, and about 0.4% of memory CD8 clonotypes were shared across a few donors. Pairwise subsampling led to the expectation that sequencing depth would affect the degree of clonotype sharing among donors. Incomplete sequencing was indicated by rarefaction of sorted-subset datasets, despite the large sequencing depth. Sampling was limited to blood, and TCR repertoires in tissue likely differ from TCR repertoires in blood. Compared with non-shared clonotypes, the clonotypes found in all four sorted-subset donors had higher generation probabilities. Larger estimated clonotype richness was generally found for naive subsets than for memory subsets. Because the study included only a small number of donors, the genetic and exposure-history diversity represented was limited.

Sequenced: naive CD4+ T cells sorted from blood. Interpreted using the paper, the cell subset or site label stands for: CD45RA+ positively selected. The V and J genes are TRBV10-1 and TRBJ2-7, and possibly TRBD2, on 7 matching bases. This clonotype was obtained from a man between 18 and 29 years old in good health. The CDR3 protein: CASSEGGAGDDEQYF. The nucleotide sequence is given as TGCGCCAGCAGTGAGGGGGGGGCAGGGGATGACGAGCAGTACTTC.